The 12 T cell receptor beta chains presented below share a single source sample, sequenced in a study of OX40 agonist ivuxolimab in advanced cancers. Sequenced by immunoSEQ multiplex PCR; TCRdb stores in-frame clones only, minus some. This sample has about 31,000 clones; 75% to 90% occur once, and the top ten carry 31%. The sequences come from CD4+ or CD8+ T cells sorted from blood, collected in a trial of the OX40 agonist ivuxolimab. These TCRs come from an adult with an advanced solid tumor such as melanoma, head and neck, liver or kidney cancer.

V gene TRBV6-5 combines with J gene TRBJ1-1; D not certain. Germline-derived CDR1 and CDR2 are MNHEY and SVGAGI. Deletions cut 0 bases from V and 0 bases from J, with 8 bases between. The CDR3 contains 15 residues. CDR3 residues: CASSYSPNMNTEAFF. For the CDR3, the DNA is TGTGCCAGCAGTTACTCGCCCAACATGAACACTGAAGCTTTCTTT.

V usage is TRBV28 and J usage is TRBJ2-2, with D perhaps matching TRBD2 (5 bases). Trimming removed 7 bases from V and 0 bases from J, with 12 bases in between. Per germline, CDR1 MDHEN and CDR2 SYDVKM. The CDR3 has 15 amino acids. The CDR3 is CASIQTGTNTGELFF. The CDR3 DNA reads as TGTGCCAGCATACAGACCGGGACGAACACCGGGGAGCTGTTTTTT.

The V and J genes are TRBV19 and TRBJ2-3; TRBD1 agrees at 8 bases. From germline, CDR1 is LNHDA and CDR2 SQIVND (reference sequence). Trimming took 1 base from V and 2 from J; bases not matched to a gene: 8. This CDR3 region has 17 residues. The CDR3 nucleotides are TGTGCCAGTAGTATAGTTGCGACAGGGGTGGTCACAGATACGCAGTATTTT. Residues: CASSIVATGVVTDTQYF.

The CDR3 coding sequence is TGTGCCAGCAGGGGTCGGGAGCTGTTTTTT. The encoded protein is CASRGRELFF. The rearrangement joins TRBV2 to TRBJ2-2; D remains ambiguous. CDR3 size: 10 residues. V lost 6 bases to trimming and J lost 9 bases, with 5 bases between them. CDR1 SNHLY and CDR2 FYNNEI come from the germline V gene.

This clone was recorded only once. V usage is TRBV5-5 and J usage is TRBJ1-2; the D gene is possibly TRBD1 (5 bases). The CDR3 loop spans 14 amino acids. V shed 2 bases and J shed 1 base, with 9 bases lying between them. Germline V CDR1 and CDR2: SGHKS, YYEKEE (reference sequence). CDR3 sequence reads: CASSFEGNNYGYTF. The CDR3 bases are TGTGCCAGCAGCTTTGAGGGGAATAACTATGGCTACACCTTC.

This chain joins TRBV7-9 and TRBJ2-5; tentatively, D is TRBD1 or TRBD2 (6 bases each). The CDR3 is 15 amino acids. Deletions cut 5 bases from V and 4 bases from J, with 17 bases between. The germline CDR1 and CDR2 sequences are SEHNR and FQNEAQ (reference sequence). The CDR3: CASSNIGGRLETQYF. CDR3 bases: TGTGCCAGCAGCAACATTGGGGGGCGACTAGAGACCCAGTACTTC.

The V gene is TRBV7-6, the J gene TRBJ1-2, with D possibly matching TRBD1 (5 bases). The CDR3 sequence is 15 residues long. Between the trimmed V and J ends, which lost 1 base and 6 bases, there was a span of 15 bases. The germline V gene encodes CDR1 SGHVS and CDR2 FNYEAQ. Here the CDR3 reads CASSLVPAGPHGYTF. The DNA for the CDR3 is TGTGCCAGCAGCTTAGTACCTGCAGGGCCCCATGGCTACACCTTC.

This rearrangement joins TRBV27 to TRBJ2-3; D could derive from TRBD1 or TRBD2 (6 bases each). The germline CDR1 and CDR2 sequences are MNHEY and SMNVEV (reference sequence). The CDR3 is 13 amino acids. V dropped 6 bases and J dropped 1 base, with 8 bases sitting between them. CDR3 sequence (DNA): TGTGCCAGCAGGAGGGGGGGCACAGATACGCAGTATTTT. This encodes CASRRGGTDTQYF.

In this sample, this clone is medium-sized (0.01 to 0.1%). V is TRBV5-1 and J is TRBJ2-1; 16 bases map to TRBD2. CDR1 SGHRS and CDR2 YFSETQ come from the germline V gene. The J segment lost 2 bases and the V segment lost 2 bases, leaving 7 bases of the junction unmatched. The CDR3 runs 19 residues. The CDR3 DNA reads TGCGCCAGCAGCTTTACCGGGACTAGCGGGAGGGCCGCCTACAATGAGCAGTTCTTC. Encoded protein: CASSFTGTSGRAAYNEQFF.

The chain carries TRBV19 and TRBJ1-5, with D perhaps matching TRBD1 (6 bases). Germline CDR1 LNHDA, CDR2 SQIVND (reference sequence). Trimming cost V 2 bases and J 4 bases, with 9 bases left between them. CDR3 length: 14 residues. DNA for the CDR3: TGTGCCAGTAGTATAACAGGGTTAAATCAGCCCCAGCATTTT. It encodes CASSITGLNQPQHF.

The rearrangement links TRBV5-1 to TRBJ1-1; maybe TRBD1 (5 bases). CDR1 is SGHRS and CDR2 is YFSETQ in the germline V gene. V dropped 0 bases and J dropped 1 base, with 10 bases sitting between them. This CDR3 region has 15 residues. CDR3 in amino acids: CASSLVGAENTEAFF. The CDR3 DNA reads TGCGCCAGCAGCTTGGTAGGGGCGGAGAACACTGAAGCTTTCTTT.

The chain combines TRBV9 with TRBJ2-2, with 7 bases identical to TRBD2. CDR3 size: 16 residues. J gave up 2 bases and V 4 bases, and 8 bases lay outside the gene matches. Germline V CDR1 and CDR2: SGDLS, YYNGEE. The CDR3 bases are TGTGCCAGCAGCCCCGGGGGAGGGATTAACACCGGGGAGCTGTTTTTT. Its translation: CASSPGGGINTGELFF.